This T cell receptor beta chain originates from a study of T cells after yellow fever vaccination. Study-level findings and limits: Clones that expanded after primary vaccination mostly reappeared after the booster (around 96% CD4, approximately 89% CD8). Secondary responses were weaker yet peaked faster, day 5 versus 15. The presence of abundant clonotypes contaminating from the bulk population was possible in FACS-sorted repertoires.

MiXCR, run by TCRdb on the 5' RACE reads, gives a single entry per CDR3 protein. Here the sample spans 500,000 to 650,000 distinct CDR3 sequences, more than 9% being singletons. This clonotype was detected only a few times. The antigen is undetermined. This clonotype was obtained from a man younger than 40 who received the YFV17D yellow fever vaccine. The sequencing here drew on PBMCs, taken on the day of the yellow fever booster vaccination.

CDR3 DNA sequence: TGTGCCATCAGTGACCCTCTCGGGGAGCTGTTTTTT. Translation gives CAISDPLGELFF. V and J are TRBV10-3 and TRBJ2-2; no clear D. CDR1 and CDR2 from the germline V gene are ENHRY and SYGVKD. The CDR3 runs to 12 residues. Trimming stripped 3 bases from V and 7 bases from J, with 6 bases between.